These 28 T cell receptor beta chains were all obtained from the same sample, sequenced in a study of T cells in Graves' hyperthyroidism and ophthalmopathy. Amplified regions were TCR beta CDR3 sequences from RNA transcripts. First-round RT-PCR with HTBI primers amplified the TCR CDR3 region. From the multiplex PCR reads, TCRdb called clonotypes with MiXCR, one entry per CDR3 protein. Among under 750,000 distinct CDR3 sequences listed, roughly 20% were seen once. The sample was blood. Receptors originate from a woman in her forties or fifties with Graves' hyperthyroidism that later progressed to Graves' ophthalmopathy.

This clonotype was detected only a few times. The gene calls are TRBV20-1 and TRBJ1-5; the match to TRBD1 covers 7 bases. CDR3 size: 14 residues. Trimming took 5 bases from V and 2 from J; bases not matched to a gene: 6. The germline V gene has CDR1 DFQATT and CDR2 SNEGSKA (reference sequence). CDR3: CSAGGGAGNQPQHF. The CDR3, as DNA: TGCAGTGCTGGAGGGGGCGCCGGCAATCAGCCCCAGCATTTT.

This clonotype has a count of ten or more. The chain joins TRBV11-2 to TRBJ1-5; D remains unclear. There are 14 residues in the CDR3. Trimming took 4 bases from V and 2 from J, leaving 9 bases between them. Germline CDR1 is SGHAT and CDR2 is FQNNGV. For the CDR3, the DNA is TGTGCCAGCAGCTCGACCTTCGGCAATCAGCCCCAGCATTTT. Residues: CASSSTFGNQPQHF. Complete variable domain (other parts from reference TRBV11-2 and TRBJ1-5): EAGVAQSPRYKIIEKRQSVAFWCNPISGHATLYWYQQILGQGPKLLIQFQNNGVVDDSQLPKDRFSAERLKGVDSTLKIQPAKLEDSAVYLCASSSTFGNQPQHFGDGTRLSIL.

In regard to this clonotype: This may stem from a read error, because a much larger clone lies one nucleotide away. The J gene is TRBJ2-3, the V gene TRBV3-1; 11 nucleotides line up with TRBD1. From germline, CDR1 is LGHDT and CDR2 YNNKEL (reference sequence). The CDR3 runs 16 residues. CDR3 nucleotides: TGTGCCAGCAGCCACCCGGGACAGGGGGTAACAGATACGCGGTATTTT. Residues: CASSHPGQGVTDTRYF.

Many counts were recorded for this clonotype. The gene calls are TRBV30 and TRBJ1-2, with TRBD1 matching over 11 bases. Trimming at V came to 5 bases and at J to 3 bases, leaving 5 bases not matched to a gene. Germline V gene data show CDR1 as GTSNPN and CDR2 as SVGIG (reference sequence). The CDR3 consists of 14 residues. Here the CDR3 DNA reads TGTGCCTGGGCGGACAGGGGGCTGCACTATGGCTACACCTTC. Translation gives CAWADRGLHYGYTF. Full variable domain (remainder filled in from reference TRBV30 and TRBJ1-2): SQTIHQWPATLVQPVGSPLSLECTVEGTSNPNLYWYRQAAGRGLQLLFYSVGIGQISSEVPQNLSASRPQDRQFILSSKKLLLSDSGFYLCAWADRGLHYGYTFGSGTRLTVV.

This clonotype was observed at least ten times. The chain uses TRBV2 and TRBJ1-4, with 10 positions matching TRBD1. In germline, CDR1 is SNHLY, CDR2 FYNNEI. CDR3 length: 14 amino acids. The V and J ends lost 1 base and 10 bases, in that order; junction bases with no gene match: 3. The CDR3 sequence: CASSEGTGGRKLFF. The CDR3 coding sequence is TGTGCCAGCAGTGAAGGGACAGGGGGTAGAAAACTGTTTTTT.

In its sample, this clonotype was seen many times. CDR3 DNA sequence: TGTGCCAGCAGTAATCCTGGGGGGTCCTACGAGCAGTACTTC. Its protein is CASSNPGGSYEQYF. V usage is TRBV27 and J usage is TRBJ2-7; tentative D call: TRBD2 (6 bases). Trimming pared 5 bases from V and 1 base from J, leaving 12 bases between. Germline-derived CDR1 and CDR2 are MNHEY and SMNVEV (reference sequence). The CDR3 has 14 residues.

This clonotype has ten or more counts. As DNA, the CDR3 is TGTGCCAGCTCCCCCGGGGCAGGGACCGGCTACACCTTC. As protein: CASSPGAGTGYTF. The chain has TRBV6-1 and TRBJ1-2, with a weak D call TRBD1 (5 bases). CDR1 MNHNS and CDR2 SASEGT come from the germline V gene. CDR3 length: 13 residues. V lost 8 bases and J lost 8, with 18 bases in between.

This clonotype was picked up a small number of times. The CDR3 protein is CASSEALTDTQYF. The CDR3 DNA sequence: TGCGCCAGCAGTGAGGCCCTCACAGATACGCAGTATTTT. This sequence joins TRBV10-1 and TRBJ2-3; no reliable D call. The CDR3 is 13 amino acids. V was cut by 2 bases and J by 2 bases, with 5 bases left in between. Germline V CDR1 and CDR2: WNHNN, SYGVQD (reference sequence).

Ten or more counts support this clonotype. The rearrangement joins TRBV12-3 or TRBV12-4 to TRBJ2-3, with 8 positions matching TRBD2. This CDR3 region has 15 residues. V gave up 5 bases and J gave up 4 bases; unmatched junction bases: 8. The CDR3 DNA reads TGTGCCAGCAGTGGAGGACTAGCTACTGCAGATACGCAGTATTTT. Translating it yields CASSGGLATADTQYF.

This clonotype showed up many times. This chain uses TRBV6-1 with TRBJ1-1; 7 bases agree with TRBD1. This CDR3 has 14 residues. With V trimmed by 4 bases and J by 4 bases, 6 bases remained unmatched. Germline CDR1 and CDR2: MNHNS and SASEGT. The CDR3 DNA reads TGTGCCAGCAGTGTAACAGGGGTGAGCACTGAAGCTTTCTTT. Protein product: CASSVTGVSTEAFF.

This clonotype came up many times. The DNA of the CDR3 is TGTGCTAGTGGTTTTGGGGCAAGCTCCTATCAGCCCCAGCATTTT. Translating gives CASGFGASSYQPQHF. The chain joins TRBV12-5 to TRBJ1-5; maybe TRBD1 (5 bases). The ends were cut back, 3 bases at V and 5 bases at J, with 14 bases in the middle. This CDR3 comprises 15 residues. Germline V gene data show CDR1 as LGHNT and CDR2 as FRNRAP.

The chain carries TRBV5-1 and TRBJ1-2; TRBD1 matches at 8 bases. J was trimmed by 6 bases and V by 0 bases; bases with no gene match: 7. The CDR3 runs 15 residues. Germline CDR1 reads SGHRS; CDR2 reads YFSETQ. Here the CDR3 reads CASSLESGGGNGYTF. In DNA, the CDR3 is TGCGCCAGCAGCTTGGAATCAGGGGGCGGAAATGGCTACACCTTC.

This clonotype was found many times. The V and J genes are TRBV11-2 and TRBJ2-1; D unresolved. Germline-derived CDR1 and CDR2 are SGHAT and FQNNGV. CDR3 length: 14 residues. Trimming took off 5 bases at V and 6 bases at J, with 14 bases between the two ends. The CDR3 reads CASSHADLGNEQFF. DNA for the CDR3: TGTGCCAGCAGCCACGCCGACCTGGGCAATGAGCAGTTCTTC.

This clonotype has only a few counts. V gene TRBV5-6 combines with J gene TRBJ2-1; 7 bases fit TRBD1. CDR3 length: 14 amino acids. In germline, CDR1 is SGHDT, CDR2 YYEEEE. J lost 7 bases, V lost 0 bases, and 4 bases had no gene match. The DNA for the CDR3 is TGTGCCAGCAGCTTGGCGGGACAGCTTAATGAGCAGTTCTTC. Protein sequence: CASSLAGQLNEQFF.

The rearrangement uses TRBV5-1 and TRBJ2-2; possible D gene TRBD2, 5 bases. V lost 3 bases and J 9 bases, leaving 12 bases between the germline ends. This CDR3 has 13 residues. Looked up from germline, CDR1 is SGHRS and CDR2 is YFSETQ. CDR3 region: CASSSTGGRELFF. The CDR3 bases are TGCGCCAGCAGCTCGACTGGAGGAAGGGAGCTGTTTTTT. Supplemented by reference TRBV5-1 and TRBJ2-2, the full variable domain reads KAGVTQTPRYLIKTRGQQVTLSCSPISGHRSVSWYQQTPGQGLQFLFEYFSETQRNKGNFPGRFSGRQFSNSRSEMNVSTLELGDSALYLCASSSTGGRELFFGEGSRLTVL.

The chain carries TRBV7-3 and TRBJ1-3; no reliable D call. This CDR3 comprises 16 residues. The V gene lost 5 bases and the J gene lost 0 bases, with 14 bases spanning the gap. Germline V gene sequence: CDR1 SGHTA, CDR2 FQGTGA. In DNA, the CDR3 is TGTGCCAGCAGCCCAGGCCCGTCGAGCTCTGGAAACACCATATATTTT. As protein: CASSPGPSSSGNTIYF.

The rearrangement links TRBV19 to TRBJ2-2, with D possibly TRBD1 on 5 matching bases. The CDR3 runs 14 residues. V dropped 4 bases and J dropped 4 bases, with 10 bases sitting between them. CDR1 is LNHDA and CDR2 is SQIVND in the germline V gene (reference sequence). The CDR3 DNA is TGTGCCAGTAGTAACCAGGGCGGCACCGGGGAGCTGTTTTTT. This translates into CASSNQGGTGELFF.

CDR3 residues: CAGKTRGNQPQHF. CDR3 DNA: TGTGCCGGCAAAACAAGGGGCAATCAGCCCCAGCATTTT. The chain recombines TRBV2 with TRBJ1-5; D not certain. CDR3 length: 13 residues. The germline V gene has CDR1 SNHLY and CDR2 FYNNEI. Trimming pared 11 bases from V and 2 bases from J, leaving 13 bases between.

This clonotype was seen only a few times. This sequence joins TRBV19 and TRBJ1-1, with no clear D. Between the trimmed V and J ends, which lost 4 bases and 1 base, there was a span of 13 bases. The CDR3 totals 15 residues. Per the germline V gene, CDR1 is LNHDA and CDR2 is SQIVND (reference sequence). CDR3 bases: TGTGCCAGTAGTAGGACCCGGGTCCCGAACACTGAAGCTTTCTTT. This translates into CASSRTRVPNTEAFF.

At least ten counts were recorded for this clonotype. This chain uses TRBV7-9 with TRBJ2-3; TRBD1 aligns across 7 bases. The ends lost 3 bases at V and 0 bases at J; junction bases unmatched: 3. Germline values: CDR1 SEHNR, CDR2 FQNEAQ (reference sequence). This CDR3 comprises 15 residues. This chain's CDR3 is CASSFGQASTDTQYF. CDR3 nucleotides: TGTGCCAGCAGCTTCGGACAGGCTAGCACAGATACGCAGTATTTT.

The genes are TRBV11-2 and TRBJ1-3; 8 nucleotides match TRBD1. Germline V gene data show CDR1 as SGHAT and CDR2 as FQNNGV. The J segment lost 1 base and the V segment lost 6 bases, leaving 5 bases of the junction unmatched. The CDR3 spans 15 residues. Here the CDR3 DNA reads TGTGCCAGCAGTTACCAGGGGGCGTCTGGAAACACCATATATTTT. As protein: CASSYQGASGNTIYF.

This clonotype was found many times. V usage is TRBV6-1 and J usage is TRBJ1-1; D gene uncertain. This CDR3 has 13 amino acids. The V end was cut by 3 bases, the J end by 1 base, with 6 bases between. The V gene's germline CDR1 is MNHNS and CDR2 SASEGT. The CDR3 spells CASSDRGNTEAFF. The CDR3 coding sequence is TGTGCCAGCAGTGATCGGGGGAACACTGAAGCTTTCTTT.

This clonotype was found many times. The chain has TRBV11-2 and TRBJ1-2; 8 nucleotides match TRBD1. Per germline, CDR1 SGHAT and CDR2 FQNNGV. V was pared by 1 base and J by 4 bases, with 8 bases of the junction left unmatched. CDR3 length: 16 residues. CDR3 DNA: TGTGCCAGCAGCTTAGGGCCGTACGACAGGGGCTATGGCTACACCTTC. It specifies CASSLGPYDRGYGYTF. Full variable domain (outside the CDR3, taken from reference TRBV11-2 and TRBJ1-2): EAGVAQSPRYKIIEKRQSVAFWCNPISGHATLYWYQQILGQGPKLLIQFQNNGVVDDSQLPKDRFSAERLKGVDSTLKIQPAKLEDSAVYLCASSLGPYDRGYGYTFGSGTRLTVV.

Many counts were recorded for this clonotype. V is TRBV5-5 and J is TRBJ2-2; 10 bases line up with TRBD1. The CDR3 is 14 amino acids. V gave up 3 bases and J gave up 7 bases; unmatched junction bases: 3. Looked up from germline, CDR1 is SGHKS and CDR2 is YYEKEE (reference sequence). The CDR3 region is CASSSTGGGGELFF. The CDR3 DNA sequence: TGTGCCAGCAGCTCGACAGGGGGCGGCGGGGAGCTGTTTTTT. Together with reference TRBV5-5 and TRBJ2-2, the CDR3 gives the full variable domain: DAGVTQSPTHLIKTRGQQVTLRCSPISGHKSVSWYQQVLGQGPQFIFQYYEKEERGRGNFPDRFSARQFPNYSSELNVNALLLGDSALYLCASSSTGGGGELFFGEGSRLTVL.

This clonotype was seen repeatedly, ten times or more. V usage is TRBV7-2 and J usage is TRBJ1-1, with unresolved D. Per the germline V gene, CDR1 is SGHTA and CDR2 is FQGNSA. The CDR3 length is 13 residues. V lost 1 base to trimming and J lost 7 bases, with 10 bases between them. CDR3 loop: CASSLGPRYEAFF. The CDR3 DNA reads TGTGCCAGCAGCTTAGGACCTAGGTATGAAGCTTTCTTT.

This clonotype occurred a few times. The chain couples TRBV20-1 to TRBJ2-7; D is undetermined. Trimming removed 2 bases at V and 3 bases at J, with 14 bases between. The CDR3 loop spans 14 amino acids. Germline loops: CDR1 DFQATT, CDR2 SNEGSKA (reference sequence). DNA for the CDR3: TGCAGTGCTAGAAGAGGTCCGGGCCACTACGAGCAGTACTTC. Translated, it gives CSARRGPGHYEQYF.

A remark on this clonotype: This is likely a read error, given that the CDR3 carries no conserved phenylalanine or tryptophan at its end. This rearrangement joins TRBV4-1 to TRBJ1-5; D is unclear. Germline V gene sequence: CDR1 MGHRA, CDR2 YSYEKL. The germline V and J ends were trimmed by 2 bases and 4 bases, with 9 bases remaining between them. The CDR3 totals 14 residues. Here the CDR3 DNA reads TGCGCCAGCAGCCAATCCAGCGAGAATCAGCCCCAGCATCTT. Protein: CASSQSSENQPQHL.

Only a few counts were recorded for this clonotype. The CDR3 region has the DNA TGTGCCAGCAGCTTTTTCTTCCCGAGACCTCGCTCCTACGAGCAGTACTTC. Amino acid sequence: CASSFFFPRPRSYEQYF. The chain has TRBV5-6 and TRBJ2-7, with D unclear. Germline-derived CDR1 and CDR2 are SGHDT and YYEEEE. CDR3 length: 17 amino acids. V lost 2 bases, J lost 0 bases, and 18 bases lay in between.